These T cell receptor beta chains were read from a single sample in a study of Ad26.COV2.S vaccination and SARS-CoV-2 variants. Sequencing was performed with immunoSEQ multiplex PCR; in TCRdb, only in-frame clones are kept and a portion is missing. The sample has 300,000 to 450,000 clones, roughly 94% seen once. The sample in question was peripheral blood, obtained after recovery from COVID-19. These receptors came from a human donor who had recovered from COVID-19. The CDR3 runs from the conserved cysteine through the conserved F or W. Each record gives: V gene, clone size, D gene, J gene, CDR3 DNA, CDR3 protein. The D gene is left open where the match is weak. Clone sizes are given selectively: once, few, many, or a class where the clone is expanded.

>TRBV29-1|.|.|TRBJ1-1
TGCAGCGTTGATCGGGGGCTCACTGAAGCTTTCTTT
CSVDRGLTEAFF
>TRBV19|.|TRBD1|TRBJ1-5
TGTGCCAGTAGTGATCTTGGGACAGGGAAGAAGCCCCAGCATTTT
CASSDLGTGKKPQHF
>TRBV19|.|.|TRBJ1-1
TGTGCCAGTAGTGGCGGACACTCTGGGAACACTGAAGCTTTCTTT
CASSGGHSGNTEAFF
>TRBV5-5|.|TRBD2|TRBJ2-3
TGTGCCAGCAGCTGGGCGGGAGACGGAGATACGCAGTATTTT
CASSWAGDGDTQYF
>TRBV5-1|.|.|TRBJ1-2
TGCGCCAGCAGCTTGGAGTCAGGGGACTATGGCTACACCTTC
CASSLESGDYGYTF
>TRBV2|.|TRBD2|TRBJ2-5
TGTGCCAGCAGGGAACCGGGAGGGGAAGAGACCCAGTACTTC
CASREPGGEETQYF
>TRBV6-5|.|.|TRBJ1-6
TGTGCCAGCAGTTTGGGTGGGGGTTTCAGGGCGGCCCTCCACTTT
CASSLGGGFRAALHF
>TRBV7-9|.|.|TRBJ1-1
TGTGCCAGCAGCCCGGGACGGATGAACACTGAAGCTTTCTTT
CASSPGRMNTEAFF
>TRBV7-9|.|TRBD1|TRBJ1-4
TGTGCCAGCAGCGTGGCACAGGGGGCAGGTGTTGGGGAAAAACTGTTTTTT
CASSVAQGAGVGEKLFF
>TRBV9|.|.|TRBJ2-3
TGTGCCAGCAGCGTAGTCTTAGTAGTGACGCAGTATTTT
CASSVVLVVTQYF
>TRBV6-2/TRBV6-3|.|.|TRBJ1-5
TGTGCCAGCAGTACTATCACAGGGCTCCAGCCCCAGCATTTT
CASSTITGLQPQHF
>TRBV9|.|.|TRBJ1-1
TGTGCCAGCAGCAGCTCACACAGGGTTGGATACACTGAAGCTTTCTTT
CASSSSHRVGYTEAFF
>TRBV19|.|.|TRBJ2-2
TGTGCCAGTATGGTGGTGACCGGGGAGCTGTTTTTT
CASMVVTGELFF
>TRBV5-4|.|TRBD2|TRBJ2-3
TGTGCCAGCAGCCAAGGACTAGCCGTCACAGATACGCAGTATTTT
CASSQGLAVTDTQYF
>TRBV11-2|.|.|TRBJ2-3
TGTGCCAGCAGCTTAGACGGGGTAGCTAGCACAGATACGCAGTATTTT
CASSLDGVASTDTQYF
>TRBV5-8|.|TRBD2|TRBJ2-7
TGTGCCAGCAGCAAGGGAGGGCGCCCCTACGAGCAGTACTTC
CASSKGGRPYEQYF
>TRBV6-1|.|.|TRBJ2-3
TGTGCCAGCAGTGACCTTGTGCCCGGGCTAGCTAGCACAGATACGCAGTATTTT
CASSDLVPGLASTDTQYF
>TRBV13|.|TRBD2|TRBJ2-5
TGTGCCAGCAGGCGACGGGGGGACCAAGAGACCCAGTACTTC
CASRRRGDQETQYF
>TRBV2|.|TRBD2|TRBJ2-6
TGTGCCAGCAGTGAATTTTGGGCTAGCGGGTCTAGCTCTGGGGCCAACGTCCTGACTTTC
CASSEFWASGSSSGANVLTF
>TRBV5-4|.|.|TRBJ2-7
TGTGCCAGCAGCCATAGAGGAGAACCCTACGAGCAGTACTTC
CASSHRGEPYEQYF
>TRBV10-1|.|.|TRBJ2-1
TGCGCCAGCAGTGAGTTAGGGGCTGAGCAGTTCTTC
CASSELGAEQFF
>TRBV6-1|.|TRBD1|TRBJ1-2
TGTGCCAGCAGGAAACAGGGGGGAAACTATGGCTACACCTTC
CASRKQGGNYGYTF
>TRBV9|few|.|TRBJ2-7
TGTGCCAGCAGCGTAGGCCTTTCCTACGAGCAGTACTTC
CASSVGLSYEQYF
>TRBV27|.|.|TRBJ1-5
TGTGCCAGCAGTTGGACAGTCAATCAGCCCCAGCATTTT
CASSWTVNQPQHF
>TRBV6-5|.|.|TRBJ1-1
TGTGCCAGCAGTTCCAGGGCGAACACTGAAGCTTTCTTT
CASSSRANTEAFF
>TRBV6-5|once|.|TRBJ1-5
TGTGCCAGCAGTTACTCGGTCAGGGGAGCCAATCAGCCCCAGCATTTT
CASSYSVRGANQPQHF
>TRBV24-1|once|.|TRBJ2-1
TGTGCCACCAGTGATTTGAAGATCTCCAATGAGCAGTTCTTC
CATSDLKISNEQFF
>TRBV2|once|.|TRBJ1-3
TGTGCCAGCAGTAAACAGGGATTCTCGAGAGGAAACACCATATATTTT
CASSKQGFSRGNTIYF
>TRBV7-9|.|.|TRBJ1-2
TGTGCCAGCCATAGTTCGAGGGATGGCTACACCTTC
CASHSSRDGYTF
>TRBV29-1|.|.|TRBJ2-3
TGCAGCGTTGAGAACGGCAGCACAGATACGCAGTATTTT
CSVENGSTDTQYF
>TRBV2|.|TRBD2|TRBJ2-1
TGTGCCAGCAGTGAAAGCCTAGCGGGGGAGCACAATGAGCAGTTCTTC
CASSESLAGEHNEQFF
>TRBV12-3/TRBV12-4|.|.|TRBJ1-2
TGTGCCAGCAGTTTGGTTGAGGGTGGTGGCTACACCTTC
CASSLVEGGGYTF
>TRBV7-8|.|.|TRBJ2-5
TGTGCCAGCAGCTTCACGAAGACCCAGTACTTC
CASSFTKTQYF
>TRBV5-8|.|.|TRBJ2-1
TGTGCCAGCAGCTTGGATCGGGGGTCCTACAATGAGCAGTTCTTC
CASSLDRGSYNEQFF
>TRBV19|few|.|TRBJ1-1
TGTGCCAGTAGTCAGCCAGGGATAGTGTGGGACACTGAAGCTTTCTTT
CASSQPGIVWDTEAFF
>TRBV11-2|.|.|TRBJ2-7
TGTGCCAGCAAATCACAATGGAGCTCCTACGAGCAGTACTTC
CASKSQWSSYEQYF
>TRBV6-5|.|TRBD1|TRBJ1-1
TGTGCCAGCAGTTATGGACAGGCGAACACTGAAGCTTTCTTT
CASSYGQANTEAFF
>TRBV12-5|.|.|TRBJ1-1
TGTGCTAGTGGTTTGGTACTAGGGGCTCTCGGAACTGAAGCTTTCTTT
CASGLVLGALGTEAFF
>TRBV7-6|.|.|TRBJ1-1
TGTGCCAGCAGCTCGCCTGAGGGTTTGGACACTGAAGCTTTCTTT
CASSSPEGLDTEAFF
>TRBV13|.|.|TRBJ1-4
TGTGCCAGCAGCCTCTCCGGGGCAACTAATGAAAAACTGTTTTTT
CASSLSGATNEKLFF
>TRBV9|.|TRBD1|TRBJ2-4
TGTGCCAGCAGCCCACCTTCGGGACAGAATCTAGCCAAAAACATTCAGTACTTC
CASSPPSGQNLAKNIQYF
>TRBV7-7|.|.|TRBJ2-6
TGTGCCAGCAGCTTAGGTTCAGGGTCTGGGGCCAACGTCCTGACTTTC
CASSLGSGSGANVLTF
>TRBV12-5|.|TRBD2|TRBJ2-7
TGTGCTAGTGCTCTCCCGCCGGGGGGGTACTTCTTC
CASALPPGGYFF
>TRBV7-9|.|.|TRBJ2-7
TGTGCCAGCAGCTCTCTAACAGCCAACCCCTACGAGCAGTACTTC
CASSSLTANPYEQYF
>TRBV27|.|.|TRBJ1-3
TGTGCCAGCAGAATGGCAGGGAGTGGAAACACCATATATTTT
CASRMAGSGNTIYF
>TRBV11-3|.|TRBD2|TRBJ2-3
TGTGCCAGCAGCCGCGGGGGGACTAGCACAGATACGCAGTATTTT
CASSRGGTSTDTQYF
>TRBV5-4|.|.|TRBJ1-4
TGTGCCAGCAGCTTGGATGAGGGGGGCCTAGGGGGTGAAAAACTGTTTTTT
CASSLDEGGLGGEKLFF
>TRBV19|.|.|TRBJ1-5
TGTGCCAGTAAGAGTGTGGTCTTTAGCAATCAGCCCCAGCATTTT
CASKSVVFSNQPQHF
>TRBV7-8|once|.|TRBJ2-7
TGTGCCAGCAGCTTAGACCCCCCTTATGAGCAGTACTTC
CASSLDPPYEQYF
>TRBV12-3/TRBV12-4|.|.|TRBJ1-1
TGTGCCAGCAGTTTAGACTGGAACACTGAAGCTTTCTTT
CASSLDWNTEAFF
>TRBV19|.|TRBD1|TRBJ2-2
TGTGCCAGTAGTTACAGGGGGCCCGGGGAGCTGTTTTTT
CASSYRGPGELFF
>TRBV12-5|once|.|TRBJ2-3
TGTGCTAGTGGTCAGGGAGTTACTAGCACAGATACGCAGTATTTT
CASGQGVTSTDTQYF
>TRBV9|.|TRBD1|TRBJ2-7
TGTGCCAGCAGCGCCGCAGGGGGCCCGGTCTACGAGCAGTACTTC
CASSAAGGPVYEQYF
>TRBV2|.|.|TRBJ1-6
TGTGCCAGCAGGAGGGGAGTCCAGGGGAATTCACCCCTCCACTTT
CASRRGVQGNSPLHF
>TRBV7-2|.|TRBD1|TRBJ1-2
TGTGCCAGCAGCACCCGGGACAGCCTAAATGCCTACACCTTC
CASSTRDSLNAYTF
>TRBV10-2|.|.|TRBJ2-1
TGCGCCAGCAGTCCGGGGTTGGATGAGCAGTTCTTC
CASSPGLDEQFF
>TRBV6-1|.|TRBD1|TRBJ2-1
TGTGCCAGCAGTGACCCGGGACAGGGGGTGAATGAGCAGTTCTTC
CASSDPGQGVNEQFF
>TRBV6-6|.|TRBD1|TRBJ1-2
TGTGCCAGCAGCGATCAATCGGGACAGGACTACTATGGCTACACCTTC
CASSDQSGQDYYGYTF
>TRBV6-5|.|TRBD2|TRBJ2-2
TGTGCCAGCAAGTTAGGGACTACCACCGGGGAGCTGTTTTTT
CASKLGTTTGELFF